The 7 T cell receptor beta chains below all came from one sample that was sequenced in a study of T cells expressing NK-cell markers. TCRdb re-called the 5' RACE reads and shows each CDR3 protein once, DNA omitted. This sample contains about 460,000 distinct CDR3 sequences. The sample was blood T cells: a sorted CD56 or NKG2C T cell subset, CD4+ or CD8+ T cells, or bulk PBMC T cells (not recorded which). The receptor set was obtained from a woman in her forties or fifties in good health.

The chain uses TRBV5-6 and TRBJ2-7; TCRdb selects TRBD2, and the lack of DNA leaves this call unchecked. From germline, CDR1 is SGHDT and CDR2 YYEEEE. The CDR3 runs to 15 residues. CDR3 sequence: CASSSSSFLGHEQYF. The variable domain in full, with the rest retrieved from reference TRBV5-6 and TRBJ2-7, is DAGVTQSPTHLIKTRGQQVTLRCSPKSGHDTVSWYQQALGQGPQFIFQYYEEEERQRGNFPDRFSGHQFPNYSSELNVNALLLGDSALYLCASSSSSFLGHEQYFGPGTRLTVT.

This chain uses TRBV7-6 with TRBJ2-1; TCRdb's D gene call, TRBD2, goes unchecked for lack of DNA. Germline V CDR1 and CDR2: SGHVS, FNYEAQ. This CDR3 contains 14 residues. The CDR3: CASSSTSGSTEQFF.

The V gene is TRBV2, the J gene TRBJ2-2; TCRdb's D call of TRBD2 is untestable without DNA. CDR3 size: 13 residues. Germline CDR1 and CDR2: SNHLY and FYNNEI. CDR3 sequence reads: CASSGAITGELFF.

The chain employs TRBV20-1 and TRBJ2-1; the D call of TRBD2 rests on TCRdb alone, since no DNA is present to check it. CDR1 DFQATT and CDR2 SNEGSKA come from the germline V gene (reference sequence). This CDR3 contains 15 residues. The CDR3 protein is CSARDQRLASNEQFF.

V and J are TRBV20-1 and TRBJ2-7; checking the TCRdb D call of TRBD1 is not possible without DNA. The germline CDR1 and CDR2 sequences are DFQATT and SNEGSKA (reference sequence). This CDR3 region has 15 residues. This chain's CDR3 is CSAIQGGQPAYEQYF.

The rearrangement joins TRBV29-1 to TRBJ2-2; TCRdb returns TRBD1, unconfirmable since there is no DNA. This CDR3 has 15 amino acids. CDR1 and CDR2 from the germline V gene are SQVTM and ANQGSEA. This chain's CDR3 is CSVRIGGPHTGELFF.

The chain uses TRBV20-1 and TRBJ2-2. Germline CDR1 reads DFQATT; CDR2 reads SNEGSKA (reference sequence). The CDR3 totals 14 residues. The CDR3 loop reads CSARGQWNTGELFF.